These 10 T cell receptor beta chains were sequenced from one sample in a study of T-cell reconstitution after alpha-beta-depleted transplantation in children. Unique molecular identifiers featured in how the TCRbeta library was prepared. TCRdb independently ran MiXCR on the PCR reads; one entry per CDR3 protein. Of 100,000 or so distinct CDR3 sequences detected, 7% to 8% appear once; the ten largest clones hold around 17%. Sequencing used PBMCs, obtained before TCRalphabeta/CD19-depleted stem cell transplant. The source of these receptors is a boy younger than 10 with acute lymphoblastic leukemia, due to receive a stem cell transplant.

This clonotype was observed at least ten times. CDR3 in DNA: TGTGCCAGCAGCTTTACAGGGAATCCAGGCTACACCTTC. Translating gives CASSFTGNPGYTF. The gene calls are TRBV7-9 and TRBJ1-2, with D possibly matching TRBD1 (6 bases). Between the trimmed V and J ends, which lost 3 bases and 8 bases, there was a span of 13 bases. Germline V lookup: CDR1 SEHNR, CDR2 FQNEAQ (reference sequence). This CDR3 comprises 13 residues.

CDR3 sequence (DNA): TGCAGCGTTGAGGGTGGGGGCCTAGCGGGTCATCAAGAGACCCAGTACTTC. This codes for CSVEGGGLAGHQETQYF. The chain employs TRBV29-1 and TRBJ2-5; 8 bases map to TRBD2. CDR3 length: 17 amino acids. The germline V gene has CDR1 SQVTM and CDR2 ANQGSEA. V shed 3 bases and J 2 bases; nucleotides not matched to a gene: 14. The complete variable domain, with remaining parts taken from reference TRBV29-1 and TRBJ2-5, reads SAVISQKPSRDICQRGTSLTIQCQVDSQVTMMFWYRQQPGQSLTLIATANQGSEATYESGFVIDKFPISRPNLTFSTLTVSNMSPEDSSIYLCSVEGGGLAGHQETQYFGPGTRLLVL.

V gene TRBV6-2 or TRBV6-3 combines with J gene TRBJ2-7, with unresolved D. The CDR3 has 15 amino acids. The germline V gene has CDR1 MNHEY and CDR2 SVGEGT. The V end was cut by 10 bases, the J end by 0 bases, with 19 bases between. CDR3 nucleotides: TGTGCCACTTCCTCCCCCCGACGGTACTCCTACGAGCAGTACTTC. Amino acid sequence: CATSSPRRYSYEQYF.

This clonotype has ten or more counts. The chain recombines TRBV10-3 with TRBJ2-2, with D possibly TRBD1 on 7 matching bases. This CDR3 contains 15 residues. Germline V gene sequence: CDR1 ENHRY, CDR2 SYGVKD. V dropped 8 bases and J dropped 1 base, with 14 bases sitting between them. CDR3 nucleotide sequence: TGTGCCATCCCGGCGGGACAGCTGAACACCGGGGAGCTGTTTTTT. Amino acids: CAIPAGQLNTGELFF.

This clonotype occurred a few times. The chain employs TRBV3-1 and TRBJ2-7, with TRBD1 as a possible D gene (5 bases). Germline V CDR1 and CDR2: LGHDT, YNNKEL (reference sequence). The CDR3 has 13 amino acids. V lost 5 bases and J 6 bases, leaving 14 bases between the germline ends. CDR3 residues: CASSGFQGVEQYF. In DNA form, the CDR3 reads TGTGCCAGCAGCGGGTTTCAGGGCGTCGAGCAGTACTTC.

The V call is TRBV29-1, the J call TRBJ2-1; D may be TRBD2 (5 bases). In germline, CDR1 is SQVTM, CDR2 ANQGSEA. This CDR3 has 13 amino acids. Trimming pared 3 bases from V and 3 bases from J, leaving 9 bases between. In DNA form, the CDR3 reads TGCAGCGTTGATTTCGAGGGCTACAATGAGCAGTTCTTC. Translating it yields CSVDFEGYNEQFF.

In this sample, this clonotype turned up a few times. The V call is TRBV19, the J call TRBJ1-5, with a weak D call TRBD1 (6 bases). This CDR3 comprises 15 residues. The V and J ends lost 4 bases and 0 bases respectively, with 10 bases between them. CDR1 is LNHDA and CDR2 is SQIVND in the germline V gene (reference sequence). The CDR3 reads CASSREQGSNQPQHF. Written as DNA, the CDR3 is TGTGCCAGTAGTAGGGAACAGGGTAGCAATCAGCCCCAGCATTTT.

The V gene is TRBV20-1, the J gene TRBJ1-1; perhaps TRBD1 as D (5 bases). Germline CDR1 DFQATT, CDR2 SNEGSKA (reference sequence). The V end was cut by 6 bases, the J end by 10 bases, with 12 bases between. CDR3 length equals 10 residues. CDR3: CSARGEVAFF. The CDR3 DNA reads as TGCAGTGCCCGGGGGGAGGTAGCTTTCTTT.

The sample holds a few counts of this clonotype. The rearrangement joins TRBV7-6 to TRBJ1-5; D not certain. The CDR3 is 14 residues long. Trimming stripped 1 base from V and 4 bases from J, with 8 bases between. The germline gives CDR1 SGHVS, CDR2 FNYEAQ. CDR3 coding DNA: TGTGCCAGCAGCTTAGAAGGGTTTAATCAGCCCCAGCATTTT. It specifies CASSLEGFNQPQHF.

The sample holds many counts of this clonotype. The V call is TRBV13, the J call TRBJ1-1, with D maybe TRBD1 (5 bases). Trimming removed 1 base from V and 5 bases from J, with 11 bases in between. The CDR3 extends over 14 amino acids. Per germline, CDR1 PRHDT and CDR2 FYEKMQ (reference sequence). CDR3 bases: TGTGCCAGCAGCTTAGCCGGGGCCTTAACTGAAGCTTTCTTT. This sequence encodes CASSLAGALTEAFF.